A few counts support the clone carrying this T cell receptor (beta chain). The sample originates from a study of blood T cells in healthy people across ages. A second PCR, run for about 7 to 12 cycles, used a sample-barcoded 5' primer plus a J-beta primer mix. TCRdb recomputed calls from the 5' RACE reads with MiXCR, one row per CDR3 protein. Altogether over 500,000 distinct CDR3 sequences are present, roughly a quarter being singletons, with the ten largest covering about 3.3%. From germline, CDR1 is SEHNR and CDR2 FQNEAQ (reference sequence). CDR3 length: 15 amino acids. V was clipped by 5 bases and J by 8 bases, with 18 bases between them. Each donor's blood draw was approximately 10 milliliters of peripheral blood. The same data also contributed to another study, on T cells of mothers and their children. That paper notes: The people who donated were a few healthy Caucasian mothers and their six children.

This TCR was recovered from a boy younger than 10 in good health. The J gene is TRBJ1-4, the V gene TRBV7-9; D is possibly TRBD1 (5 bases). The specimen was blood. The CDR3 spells CASSLPSGAEEKLFF. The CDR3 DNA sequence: TGTGCCAGCAGCCTGCCGAGCGGGGCTGAAGAAAAACTGTTTTTT.